This T cell receptor (beta chain) was captured by sequencing in a study of shared clonotypes between healthy human individuals. Regarding the study as a whole: The diversity represented, both genetic and in exposure history, was limited by few donors.

Per sorted-subset replicate PCR, input was approximately 0.2 ug DNA, representing tens of thousands of T cell genomes. TCRdb's copy holds only in-frame clones and misses some; the assay was immunoSEQ multiplex PCR. The table shows about 380,000 clones, with 90% to 97% occurring only once. V was shortened by 6 bases and J by 0 bases, with 9 bases between the two germline ends. The germline gives CDR1 LNHDA, CDR2 SQIVND (reference sequence). The CDR3 runs 13 residues. The sample holds one count of this clone. As yet, its antigen is unknown. The sequence was obtained from a man aged 30 to 45 in good health. V usage is TRBV19 and J usage is TRBJ2-7; D gene unclear. The sequenced sample was memory CD8+ T cells sorted from blood. Noted subset: CD45RO+ cells pooled with CCR7-negative TemRA cells. The CDR3 bases are TGTGCCAGTAGCCCTTTTTTCTCCTACGAGCAGTACTTC. This gives the protein CASSPFFSYEQYF.